Below, 6 T cell receptor beta chains from the same sample are listed, as sequenced in a study of blood T cell repertoires in COVID-19. The data were produced by immunoSEQ multiplex PCR, yet TCRdb's version contains in-frame clones alone and is incomplete. Of about 180,000 clones listed, 80% to 90% are singletons. Sample: peripheral blood. The receptors originated from a man aged 50-60 years with active or convalescent COVID-19.

The chain carries TRBV7-2 and TRBJ2-7; D not resolved. V lost 5 bases and J 2 bases, leaving 7 bases between the germline ends. Per the germline V gene, CDR1 is SGHTA and CDR2 is FQGNSA. The CDR3 contains 12 residues. Written as DNA, the CDR3 is TGTGCCAGCAGCCTACCCGCCTACGAGCAGTACTTC. Its translation: CASSLPAYEQYF.

This sequence joins TRBV7-2 and TRBJ1-5; D may be TRBD1 (6 bases). V was shortened by 0 bases and J by 0 bases, with 18 bases between the two germline ends. The CDR3 is made up of 19 amino acids. Germline V gene data show CDR1 as SGHTA and CDR2 as FQGNSA. The CDR3 bases are TGTGCCAGCAGCTTAGCAGTACAGGGTGCAGGATATAGCAATCAGCCCCAGCATTTT. It codes for CASSLAVQGAGYSNQPQHF.

The chain has TRBV28 and TRBJ1-1, with D possibly being TRBD1 (6 bases). The CDR3 consists of 15 residues. The germline gives CDR1 MDHEN, CDR2 SYDVKM. Trimming stripped 1 base from V and 9 bases from J, with 18 bases between. The CDR3 reads CASSLYTGSDPKAFF. CDR3 DNA: TGTGCCAGCAGTTTATACACAGGGAGTGATCCCAAAGCTTTCTTT.

This clone came up a few times. The chain has TRBV7-6 and TRBJ2-1, with TRBD2 matching over 9 bases. The length of the CDR3 is 16 residues. The V gene's germline CDR1 is SGHVS and CDR2 FNYEAQ. Trimming took 1 base from V and 4 from J; bases not matched to a gene: 5. The CDR3 region has the DNA TGTGCCAGCAGCTTAGTAGGTCTAGCGGGATACAATGAGCAGTTCTTC. This codes for CASSLVGLAGYNEQFF.

The chain has TRBV14 and TRBJ2-7, with D hard to call. The CDR3 is made up of 15 amino acids. V was trimmed by 4 bases and J by 1 base, leaving 14 bases between them. Germline loops: CDR1 SGHDN, CDR2 FVKESK. DNA of the CDR3: TGTGCCAGCAGCCCCGGTAATAGCTTATCCTACGAGCAGTACTTC. Translating it yields CASSPGNSLSYEQYF. The variable domain in full, completed from reference TRBV14 and TRBJ2-7, reads EAGVTQFPSHSVIEKGQTVTLRCDPISGHDNLYWYRRVMGKEIKFLLHFVKESKQDESGMPNNRFLAERTGGTYSTLKVQPAELEDSGVYFCASSPGNSLSYEQYFGPGTRLTVT.

This chain links TRBV9 with TRBJ2-7; TRBD1 aligns across 9 bases. Per germline, CDR1 SGDLS and CDR2 YYNGEE. CDR3 size: 14 residues. J was trimmed by 3 bases and V by 3 bases; bases with no gene match: 4. Here the CDR3 reads CASSGGQGSYEQYF. The CDR3 coding sequence is TGTGCCAGCAGCGGGGGACAGGGCAGCTACGAGCAGTACTTC.